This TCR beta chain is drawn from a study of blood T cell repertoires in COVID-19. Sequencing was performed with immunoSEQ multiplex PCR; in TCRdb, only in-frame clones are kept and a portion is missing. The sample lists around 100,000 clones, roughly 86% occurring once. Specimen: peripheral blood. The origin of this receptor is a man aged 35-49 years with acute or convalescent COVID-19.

The CDR3 DNA reads TGCGCCAGCAGCCCGGGCGGACAGGTGATGACTAATTCACCCCTCCACTTT. Protein product: CASSPGGQVMTNSPLHF. The chain combines TRBV5-1 with TRBJ1-6, with TRBD1 matching over 7 bases. The CDR3 is 17 residues long. J lost 6 bases, V lost 4 bases, and 13 bases had no gene match. The germline gives CDR1 SGHRS, CDR2 YFSETQ.